This TCR beta chain was retrieved from a study of beta chain features in type 1 diabetes (dated by TCRdb to 2016 to 2018). Notes on the research overall: Mean age, gender distribution, total cell number and subset yield were not different between patients and healthy donors. A total of 90 million to 140 million sorted cells were examined across all samples, and RNA yield correlated strongly with the number of cells per subset. In the study, recently diagnosed type 1 diabetes patients and matched healthy donors were compared on the TCRB repertoires of their sorted circulating CD4+ T cell subsets. Regulatory and stem cell-like memory subsets were isolated from only 8 patients and roughly eight healthy donors, whereas naive and central memory subsets came from all 28 donors.

CDR1 MNHEY and CDR2 SVGAGI are derived from the germline V gene. Measured from the cysteine to the phenylalanine, the CDR3 is 13 residues long. CDR3 DNA only is kept here, 39 bases in frame from base 1. After removal of 5 bases from V and 0 bases from J, the junction retains 1 base not matched to a gene. This clone was seen a handful of times. Its antigen remains unidentified. No base quality information exists; no much larger clone differs at one position. What the research found in general, with its limitations: Type 1 diabetes patients showed a moderate but significant shortening of TCRB CDR3 length in all four CD4+ subsets. Because cDNA was sequenced instead of genomic DNA, activated cells with high expression could be over-represented, although the groups did not differ in activation or CD3 levels. Only small numbers of individuals were included in the HLA sub-analyses, which left unresolved whether HLA type had any influence on TCRB rearrangement. Patients with type 1 diabetes made fewer insertions and deleted more nucleotides at VDJ recombination sites, implying thymic rearrangement abnormalities. Naive, central memory and regulatory TCRB repertoires appeared to be more alike among patients than among healthy donors. PCR may preferentially amplify shorter templates, but because patient and control samples were amplified and corrected together, any resulting skew would affect both groups equally.

Each donor gave one peripheral blood draw, approximately 0.11 L on average, collected into heparinised tubes. A BD FACSAria II was used to sort naive, central memory, regulatory and stem cell-like memory CD4+ T cells with a panel that included CD45RO, CCR7, CD25, CD127, CD95 and CD27. All sorted populations exceeded 95% purity. PBMCs were isolated immediately by Lymphoprep density gradient centrifugation and stained directly without culture. So that batch effects would be minimized, each experiment stained and sorted samples in pairs, pairing one healthy donor with one patient. All of the isolated RNA was reverse transcribed with the High Capacity cDNA Reverse Transcription Kit, so expressed TCRB transcripts were sequenced. Deep immunoSEQ sequencing was performed on naive, central memory and regulatory T cell samples, with an average of roughly 3.6 million total reads per sample. After sorted cells were lysed in RLT buffer, RNA was extracted with DNase-treated RNeasy Micro or Mini kits, with the choice depending on cell number. Each cell subset was processed separately to prevent cross-contamination, with patient and healthy donor samples processed together. Using the immunoSEQ multiplex PCR, TCRB sequences were amplified from cDNA into 87-bp fragments spanning the CDR3 region. Sequencing of the amplicons was performed on the Illumina HiSeq platform. On the authors' methods: Synthetic template baselines were used to correct PCR bias computationally, reads within Hamming distance 2 were collapsed, and singletons that could not be merged were discarded. Reads were aligned against IMGT so that V, D and J genes, CDR3 length and insertions or deletions at six rearrangement sites could be assigned. Within each subset, clonotype counts were normalized to the number of sorted cells before true diversity and Gini coefficients were calculated with the tcR R package. The overlap coefficient, calculated on TCRB nucleotide sequences, was used to measure repertoire sharing. TCRdb took this table from immuneACCESS and kept in-frame rearrangements with V and J called. Such tables lack part of the clones; where checked against another copy, unresolved V genes explain under half of the gap, and the rest is unexplained. Clone size and the V and J calls come from that table; the DNA yielded D and trimming. A total of some 120,000 clones appear in this sample, roughly 17% of them only once. The top ten clones comprise around 2.5% of the sample.

Sequencing was carried out using central memory CD4+ T cells from blood. The TCR comes from a man aged 18 to 30 with type 1 diabetes. Rearrangement joined TRBV6-5 to TRBJ2-7, with 7 bases in between that match TRBD2. The DNA is as follows: TGTGCCAGCAGTCGCGGGAGCTCCTACGAGCAGTACTTC. Its protein reads: CASSRGSSYEQYF.